This entry concerns a single T cell receptor (beta chain). This clone's antigen is unknown. No base qualities exist here, and no much larger clone lies one base off it. TCR beta CDR3 regions were sequenced from DNA using the immunoSEQ Assay. The original pipeline was this. T cell density was computed as TCR beta template counts normalized to usable DNA estimated by amplifying housekeeping genes. The preseqR package was used to estimate richness by extrapolating to 400,000 templates for PBMC samples and to 120,000 templates for tissue samples. Clonality was calculated as one minus Pielou's evenness. Differential abundance testing on productive amino-acid clonotypes, with a minimum total count of 5 and an alpha of 0.1, was used to identify tissue-enriched TCRs. The Jaccard Index and the Morisita Overlap Index were used to quantify repertoire overlap between compartments. TCR beta CDR3s were clustered by GLIPH together with public tetramer-defined viral CDR3s, and at least three viral sequences plus V-gene enrichment were required for viral motifs. This immuneACCESS table, as held by TCRdb, lists in-frame sequences with V and J called but not all clones. Of the missing ones, under half trace to an unresolved V gene in checked studies; the others have no known cause. Clone size and the V and J calls come from that table; the DNA yielded D and trimming. The sample table lists roughly 40,000 clones, about four fifths of them with a count of one. About 7% of the sample belongs to the ten largest clones.

In the germline V gene, CDR1 corresponds to SGHAT and CDR2 to FQNNGV. Counted from cysteine to phenylalanine, this CDR3 has 11 amino acids. Only CDR3 DNA remains: 33 bases, in frame from the first base. The junction carries 2 bases between V and J, which are trimmed by 3 bases and 6 bases respectively. The record originates from a study of T cells in localized non-small cell lung cancer (dated by TCRdb to 2020 to 2021). With respect to the entire study: Comparing tumors with uninvolved tumor-adjacent lungs, the study looked at the T cell repertoires of 220 or so patients with early-stage NSCLC. The cohort comprised 236 treatment-naïve NSCLC patients with resected, localized lung tumors. A mean age of roughly 64 years was recorded for the NSCLC patients, of whom 120 to 150 were male and more than 95 were female.

What the study reported, not specific to this receptor: Higher T cell density in blood was associated with longer overall survival, whereas higher clonality in adjacent lung was associated with shorter survival. Since the design was exploratory, TCR variables were selected using unadjusted p-values with no false-discovery rate correction. Because multi-region sequencing of the tumors was not done, intratumor heterogeneity could not be ruled out. Uninvolved tumor-adjacent lung showed the highest T cell clonality, higher than tumor, which suggests more focused antigenic responses in the adjacent lung. A median of approximately 55 of the top 100 tumor clones were detected in paired uninvolved adjacent lung, and around 30 of these tumor clones were also found among the top 100 clones of the paired uninvolved adjacent lung.

At diagnosis, tumor, uninvolved tumor-adjacent lung and peripheral blood were collected and then preserved as a mix of FFPE and fresh-frozen material. For TCR repertoire profiling, blood samples were analyzed as peripheral blood mononuclear cells. This chain is built from TRBV11-2 and TRBJ2-2, with the D gene call left open. Material: peripheral blood mononuclear cells, obtained before any cancer treatment. This receptor was obtained from an older male donor with stage II lung adenocarcinoma. The DNA is as follows: TGTGCCAGCAGCTTCCCCGGGGAGCTGTTTTTT. It translates as CASSFPGELFF.